The clone carrying this TCR beta chain was counted between two and nine times. The antigen remains unidentified. The sample belongs to a study of Ad26.COV2.S vaccination and SARS-CoV-2 variants. Study findings and constraints: Breadth, reportedly substantial, characterized the spike-specific CD8+ and CD4+ T cell responses after vaccination.

Measured with immunoSEQ multiplex PCR; TCRdb has only the in-frame clones, and not every one. The sample has around 400,000 clones, 83% seen once. V shed 3 bases and J shed 10 bases, with 10 bases lying between them. CDR1 and CDR2 (germline): SGHTA, FQGNSA. There are 12 residues in the CDR3. Treatment specified: approximately 18 received Ad26.COV2.S at low or high dose, single or two shots; 5 received placebo; per-sample allocation not given. Sampling was done on day 63 after the first vaccine or placebo injection. The sequences come from peripheral blood, collected in a trial of Ad26.COV2.S vaccine versus placebo. This clonotype was obtained from a person between 18 and 65 years old who received the Ad26.COV2.S COVID-19 vaccine or a placebo. V is TRBV7-2 and J is TRBJ2-1; D unclear. The CDR3 sequence: CASSLVGLEQFF. The CDR3 DNA reads as TGTGCCAGCAGCTTGGTGGGGTTGGAGCAGTTCTTC.